These 23 T cell receptor beta chains were sequenced from one sample in a study of shared T cell receptors in the human thymus. Assay used: immunoSEQ multiplex PCR; TCRdb lists only in-frame clones, some missing. The sample consists of some 700,000 clones, roughly 88% of them appearing once. The same data also went into a second study, on human thymus T cells.

Sequenced: thymocytes. The receptor set was obtained from a boy under three years old with a congenital heart defect.

This chain joins TRBV10-3 and TRBJ2-5; TRBD2 matches 10 bases. Trimming took 2 bases from V and 0 from J; bases not matched to a gene: 9. Per the germline V gene, CDR1 is ENHRY and CDR2 is SYGVKD. The CDR3 is 18 residues long. CDR3 sequence: CAISEGLAGVGDQETQYF. The CDR3 DNA reads TGTGCCATCAGTGAGGGGCTAGCGGGAGTGGGGGACCAAGAGACCCAGTACTTC.

V and J are TRBV11-2 and TRBJ2-7; D remains unclear. Germline loops: CDR1 SGHAT, CDR2 FQNNGV. V dropped 3 bases and J dropped 2 bases, with 14 bases sitting between them. This CDR3 contains 15 residues. DNA for the CDR3: TGTGCCAGCAGCTTTATGGGCGAGTTACCCTACGAGCAGTACTTC. It yields the protein CASSFMGELPYEQYF.

This clone was seen just once. The DNA for the CDR3 is TGTGCCAGCAGTCGTAACAGGGGAATATGGGAAAAACTGTTTTTT. It codes for CASSRNRGIWEKLFF. The chain employs TRBV6-5 and TRBJ1-4; 7 nucleotides agree with TRBD1. Unmatched junction bases numbered 11, after V lost 5 bases and J lost 8 bases. This CDR3 region has 15 residues. From germline, CDR1 is MNHEY and CDR2 SVGAGI.

This clone was seen only once. The CDR3 reads CASSWGPENIQYF. The CDR3 nucleotides read TGTGCCAGCAGTTGGGGGCCGGAAAACATTCAGTACTTC. The chain employs TRBV27 and TRBJ2-4; D is perhaps TRBD1 (6 bases). CDR3 size: 13 residues. The V gene lost 4 bases and the J gene lost 5 bases, with 9 bases spanning the gap. Germline V gives CDR1 MNHEY, CDR2 SMNVEV (reference sequence).

The chain combines TRBV4-3 with TRBJ1-3; perhaps TRBD1 as D (5 bases). From germline, CDR1 is LGHNA and CDR2 YSLEER. The CDR3 extends over 16 amino acids. V was pared by 0 bases and J by 2 bases, with 11 bases between. CDR3 sequence reads: CASSQEGTGPGNTIYF. CDR3 DNA: TGCGCCAGCAGCCAAGAAGGTACAGGACCTGGAAACACCATATATTTT.

The rearrangement uses TRBV15 and TRBJ2-5; no clear D gene. Trimming took off 4 bases at V and 3 bases at J, with 12 bases between the two ends. Germline V gene sequence: CDR1 LNHNV, CDR2 YYDKDF (reference sequence). The CDR3 consists of 14 residues. The CDR3 is CATSTPLAEETQYF. The CDR3 DNA is TGTGCCACCAGCACCCCACTCGCGGAAGAGACCCAGTACTTC.

This clone has more than one count but fewer than ten. The chain is built from TRBV5-4 and TRBJ1-1; D may be TRBD1 (5 bases). Trimming removed 4 bases at V and 3 bases at J, with 19 bases between. There are 16 residues in the CDR3. Germline-derived CDR1 and CDR2 are SGHNT and YYREEE (reference sequence). The CDR3, as DNA: TGTGCCAGCAGCCCCTCGGTACAGGTCCGGGACACTGAAGCTTTCTTT. It specifies CASSPSVQVRDTEAFF.

This clone is a singleton in its sample. The chain has TRBV29-1 and TRBJ1-2; tentatively, D is TRBD1 (5 bases). Germline V gives CDR1 SQVTM, CDR2 ANQGSEA. The CDR3 covers 11 residues. V was clipped by 4 bases and J by 4 bases, with 7 bases between them. This CDR3 is CSVGGLYGYTF. Here the CDR3 DNA reads TGCAGCGTTGGGGGACTCTATGGCTACACCTTC.

The rearrangement links TRBV6-1 to TRBJ2-5; D gene ambiguous. The J call is in doubt because the DNA end fits TRBJ2-7 better. The CDR3 is 13 residues long. Germline loops: CDR1 MNHNS, CDR2 SASEGT. The CDR3 region has the DNA TGTGCCAGCAGTGAACCGACATTTTACGAGCAGTACTTC. Its protein product is CASSEPTFYEQYF.

The chain joins TRBV19 to TRBJ2-7; D is possibly TRBD1 (11 bases). V was trimmed by 6 bases and J by 4 bases, leaving 31 bases between them. CDR1 is LNHDA and CDR2 is SQIVND in the germline V gene (reference sequence). The CDR3 is 19 residues long. The CDR3: CASRAGGTGGAREVYEQYF. In DNA, the CDR3 is TGTGCCAGTAGAGCGGGGGGGACAGGGGGTGCGAGAGAGGTTTACGAGCAGTACTTC.

J is TRBJ2-3 and V is TRBV4-2, with 8 bases fitting TRBD2. Germline CDR1 and CDR2: LGHNA and YNFKEQ. The V gene end was trimmed by 0 bases and the J gene end by 2 bases; junction bases not matched to a gene: 7. This CDR3 is built from 17 residues. CDR3 sequence: CASSQDPAGVNTDTQYF. CDR3 sequence (DNA): TGTGCCAGCAGCCAAGACCCAGCGGGAGTAAACACAGATACGCAGTATTTT.

This sequence joins TRBV5-4 and TRBJ1-1; possibly TRBD1 for D (6 bases). The length of the CDR3 is 17 residues. Germline CDR1 is SGHNT and CDR2 is YYREEE (reference sequence). With 5 bases removed from V and 3 bases from J, the gap between germline ends came to 23 bases. CDR3: CASRVRPRGIEDTEAFF. CDR3 nucleotide sequence: TGTGCCAGCAGGGTTCGTCCCAGGGGAATCGAGGACACTGAAGCTTTCTTT.

This clone was seen only once. The chain employs TRBV11-2 and TRBJ1-2; 9 bases agree with TRBD1. This CDR3 contains 18 residues. Trimming cost V 4 bases and J 2 bases; bases outside gene matches: 14. Germline lookup yields CDR1 SGHAT and CDR2 FQNNGV. The DNA for the CDR3 is TGTGCCAGCAGCTCCAGCATGGGCGGACAGGGGCAAAACTATGGCTACACCTTC. Encoded protein: CASSSSMGGQGQNYGYTF.

The rearrangement uses TRBV27 and TRBJ1-5; D not resolved. This CDR3 has 14 residues. V was cut by 5 bases and J by 6 bases, with 14 bases left in between. Germline loops: CDR1 MNHEY, CDR2 SMNVEV (reference sequence). The CDR3 DNA reads TGTGCCAGCAGTGCCAACGCGGGAGGTCAGCCCCAGCATTTT. This codes for CASSANAGGQPQHF.

This clone was counted between two and nine times. The gene calls are TRBV2 and TRBJ2-2; 14 positions match TRBD2. Germline CDR1 SNHLY, CDR2 FYNNEI. The V and J ends lost 5 bases and 6 bases, in that order; junction bases with no gene match: 11. The CDR3 contains 18 residues. In DNA form, the CDR3 reads TGTGCCAGCAGTCGGACTAGCGGGAGGACAATCGAATCCGGGGAGCTGTTTTTT. Translated: CASSRTSGRTIESGELFF.

This clone was counted a single time. The chain has TRBV11-3 and TRBJ2-7, with 7 bases fitting TRBD2. CDR1 is SGHNT, CDR2 YENEEA, per germline. This CDR3 contains 16 residues. Trimming took 0 bases from V and 7 from J; bases not matched to a gene: 12. The CDR3 sequence is CASSLDRNSGSGEQYF. As DNA, the CDR3 is TGTGCCAGCAGCTTAGATCGGAATAGCGGGTCAGGGGAGCAGTACTTC.

This chain links TRBV28 with TRBJ1-2; 12 bases fit TRBD1. This CDR3 spans 18 amino acids. The V gene's germline CDR1 is MDHEN and CDR2 SYDVKM. V shed 6 bases and J 9 bases; nucleotides not matched to a gene: 20. CDR3 DNA sequence: TGTGCCAGCAGGCGGAGCTACCCCGGGACAGGGGGCCTAGGAAGCTACACCTTC. This translates into CASRRSYPGTGGLGSYTF.

In this sample, this clone turned up once. The gene calls are TRBV6-4 and TRBJ1-2, with D possibly TRBD1 on 5 matching bases. The germline V gene encodes CDR1 MRHNA and CDR2 SNTAGT. The CDR3 length is 12 residues. The V end lost 5 bases, the J end lost 5 bases, and 9 bases lay between the germline ends. The CDR3 here is CASSRDSYGYTF. CDR3 coding DNA: TGTGCCAGCAGTAGGGACTCATATGGCTACACCTTC.

V is TRBV27 and J is TRBJ1-1; 8 bases align to TRBD1. Trimming took 5 bases from V and 1 from J; bases not matched to a gene: 9. There are 16 residues in the CDR3. Per germline, CDR1 MNHEY and CDR2 SMNVEV (reference sequence). The CDR3 region is CASSHSDRGQNTEAFF. The CDR3 region has the DNA TGTGCCAGCAGTCACTCCGACAGGGGCCAGAACACTGAAGCTTTCTTT.

The rearrangement joins TRBV9 to TRBJ2-1; D may be TRBD2 (5 bases). V was cut by 0 bases and J by 0 bases, with 13 bases left in between. The CDR3 is 17 residues long. The germline V gene has CDR1 SGDLS and CDR2 YYNGEE. For the CDR3, the DNA is TGTGCCAGCAGCGTAGGGCAGCGGTGGAGCTCCTACAATGAGCAGTTCTTC. Amino acids: CASSVGQRWSSYNEQFF.

The V gene is TRBV4-1, the J gene TRBJ2-4; no clear D gene. Germline assignment: CDR1 MGHRA and CDR2 YSYEKL. Trimming removed 0 bases at V and 0 bases at J, with 9 bases between. This CDR3 region has 16 residues. The CDR3 reads CASSQEADLAKNIQYF. CDR3 sequence (DNA): TGCGCCAGCAGCCAAGAGGCAGATCTAGCCAAAAACATTCAGTACTTC.

This clone was recorded once. This rearrangement joins TRBV25-1 to TRBJ2-7; D possibly corresponds to TRBD1 (6 bases). The CDR3 has 14 residues. V was pared by 0 bases and J by 3 bases, with 9 bases between. Germline lookup yields CDR1 MGHDK and CDR2 SYGVNS. This chain's CDR3 is CASSEYKGVYEQYF. Written as DNA, the CDR3 is TGTGCCAGCAGTGAATATAAGGGGGTCTACGAGCAGTACTTC.

The gene calls are TRBV19 and TRBJ2-3, with 7 bases fitting TRBD1. Germline lookup yields CDR1 LNHDA and CDR2 SQIVND (reference sequence). The length of the CDR3 is 14 residues. V lost 3 bases to trimming and J lost 2 bases; unmatched junction nucleotides: 2. CDR3 region: CASSIGQATDTQYF. The CDR3 bases are TGTGCCAGTAGTATTGGACAGGCCACAGATACGCAGTATTTT.